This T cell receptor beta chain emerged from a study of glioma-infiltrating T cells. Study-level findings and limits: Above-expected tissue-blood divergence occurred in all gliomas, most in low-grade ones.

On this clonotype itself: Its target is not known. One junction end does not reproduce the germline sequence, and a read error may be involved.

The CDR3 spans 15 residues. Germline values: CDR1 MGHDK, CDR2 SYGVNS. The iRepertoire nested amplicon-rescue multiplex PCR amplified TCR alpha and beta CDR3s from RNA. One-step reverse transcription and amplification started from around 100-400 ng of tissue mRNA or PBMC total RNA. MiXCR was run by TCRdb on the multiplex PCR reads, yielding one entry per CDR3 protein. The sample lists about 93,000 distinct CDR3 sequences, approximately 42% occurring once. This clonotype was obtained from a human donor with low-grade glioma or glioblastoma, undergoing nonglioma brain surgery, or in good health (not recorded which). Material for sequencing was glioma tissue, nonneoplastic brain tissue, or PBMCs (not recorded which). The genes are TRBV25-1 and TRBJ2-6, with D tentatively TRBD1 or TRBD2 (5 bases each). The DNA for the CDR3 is TGTGCCAGCGGTGAGGGTGGGGCTGGGGCCGACGTCCTGACTTTC. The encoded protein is CASGEGGAGADVLTF. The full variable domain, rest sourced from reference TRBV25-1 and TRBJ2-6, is EADIYQTPRYLVIGTGKKITLECSQTMGHDKMYWYQQDPGMELHLIHYSYGVNSTEKGDLSSESTVSRIRTEHFPLTLESARPSHTSQYLCASGEGGAGADVLTFGAGSRLTVL.